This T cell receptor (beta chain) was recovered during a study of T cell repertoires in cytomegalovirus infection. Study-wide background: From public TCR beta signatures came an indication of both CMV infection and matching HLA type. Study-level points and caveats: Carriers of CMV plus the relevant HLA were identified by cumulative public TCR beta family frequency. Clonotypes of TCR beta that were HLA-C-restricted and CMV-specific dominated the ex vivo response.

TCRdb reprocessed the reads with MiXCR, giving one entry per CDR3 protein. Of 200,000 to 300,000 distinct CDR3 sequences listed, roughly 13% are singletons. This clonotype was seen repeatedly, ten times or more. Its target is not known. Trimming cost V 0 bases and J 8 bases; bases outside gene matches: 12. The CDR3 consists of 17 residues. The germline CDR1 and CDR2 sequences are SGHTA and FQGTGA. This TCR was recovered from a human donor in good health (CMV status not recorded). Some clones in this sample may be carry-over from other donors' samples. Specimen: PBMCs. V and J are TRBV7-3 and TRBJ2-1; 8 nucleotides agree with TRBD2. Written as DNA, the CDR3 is TGTGCCAGCAGCTTAACGTTCGATGGGACTAGAAATCATGAGCAGTTCTTC. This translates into CASSLTFDGTRNHEQFF.